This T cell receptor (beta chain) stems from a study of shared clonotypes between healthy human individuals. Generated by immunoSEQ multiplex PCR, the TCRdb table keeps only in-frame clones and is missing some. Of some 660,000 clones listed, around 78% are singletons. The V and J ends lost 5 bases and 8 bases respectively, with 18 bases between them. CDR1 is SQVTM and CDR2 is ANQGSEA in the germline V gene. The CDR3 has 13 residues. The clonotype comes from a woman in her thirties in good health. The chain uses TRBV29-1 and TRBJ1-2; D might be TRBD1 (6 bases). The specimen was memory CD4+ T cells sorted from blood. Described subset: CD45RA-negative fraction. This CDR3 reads CSVYVQGGNGYTF. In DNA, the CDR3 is TGCAGCGTTTACGTACAGGGAGGTAACGGCTACACCTTC.